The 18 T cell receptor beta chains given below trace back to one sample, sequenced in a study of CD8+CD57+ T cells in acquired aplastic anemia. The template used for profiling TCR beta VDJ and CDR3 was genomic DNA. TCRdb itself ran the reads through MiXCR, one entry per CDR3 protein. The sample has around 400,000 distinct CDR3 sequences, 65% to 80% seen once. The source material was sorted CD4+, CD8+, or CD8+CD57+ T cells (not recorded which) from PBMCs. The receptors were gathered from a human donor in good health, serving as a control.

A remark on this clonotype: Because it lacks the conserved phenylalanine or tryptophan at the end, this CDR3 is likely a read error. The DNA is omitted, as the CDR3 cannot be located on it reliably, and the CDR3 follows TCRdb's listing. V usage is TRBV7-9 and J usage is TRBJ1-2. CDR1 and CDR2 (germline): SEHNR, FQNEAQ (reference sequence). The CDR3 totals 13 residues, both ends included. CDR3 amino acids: CASSSAPMQGTLI.

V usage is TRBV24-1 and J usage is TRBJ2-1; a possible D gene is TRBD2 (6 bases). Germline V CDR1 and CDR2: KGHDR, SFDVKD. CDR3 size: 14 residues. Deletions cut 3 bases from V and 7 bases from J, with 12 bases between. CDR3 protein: CATSDIGGTNEQFF. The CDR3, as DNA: TGTGCCACCAGTGATATCGGGGGAACTAATGAGCAGTTCTTC.

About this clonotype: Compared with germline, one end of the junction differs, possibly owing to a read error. The CDR3 protein is CASSESDHSYLHSF. In DNA form, the CDR3 reads TGTGCCAGCAGCGAGTCAGATCATTCCTATCTCCACTCCTTC. This chain links TRBV9 with TRBJ1-2; D uncertain. Germline CDR1 is SGDLS and CDR2 is YYNGEE. This CDR3 spans 14 amino acids.

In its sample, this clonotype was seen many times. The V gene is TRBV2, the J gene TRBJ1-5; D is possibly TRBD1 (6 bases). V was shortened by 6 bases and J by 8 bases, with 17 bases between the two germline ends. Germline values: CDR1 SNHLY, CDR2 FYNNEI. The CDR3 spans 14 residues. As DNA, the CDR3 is TGTGCCAGCAGGCGACAGGTAGATTTCGAGCCCCAGCATTTT. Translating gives CASRRQVDFEPQHF.

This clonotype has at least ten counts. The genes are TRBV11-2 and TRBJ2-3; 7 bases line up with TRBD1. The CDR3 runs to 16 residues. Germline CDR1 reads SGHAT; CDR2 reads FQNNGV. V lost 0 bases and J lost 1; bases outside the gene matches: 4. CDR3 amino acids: CASSLDIDRGTDTQYF. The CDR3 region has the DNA TGTGCCAGCAGCTTAGATATCGACAGGGGCACAGATACGCAGTATTTT.

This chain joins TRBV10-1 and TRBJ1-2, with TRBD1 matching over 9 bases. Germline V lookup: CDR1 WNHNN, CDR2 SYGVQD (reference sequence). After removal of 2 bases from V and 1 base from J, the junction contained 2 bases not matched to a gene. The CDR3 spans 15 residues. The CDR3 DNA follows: TGCGCCAGCAGTGAGCCGGGACAGGGTAACTATGGCTACACCTTC. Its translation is CASSEPGQGNYGYTF.

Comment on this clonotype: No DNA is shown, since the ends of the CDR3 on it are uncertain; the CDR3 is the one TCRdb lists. The CDR3 loop reads CASNSGFYGYTFF. The chain links TRBV9 to TRBJ1-2; the table's D call of TRBD1 was not tested on the DNA. Germline V gene data show CDR1 as SGDLS and CDR2 as YYNGEE. The CDR3 sequence runs 13 residues, both termini included.

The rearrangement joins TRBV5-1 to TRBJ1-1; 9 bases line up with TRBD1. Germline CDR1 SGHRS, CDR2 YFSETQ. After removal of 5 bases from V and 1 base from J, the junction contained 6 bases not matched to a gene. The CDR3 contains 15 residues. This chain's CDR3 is CASRGQGGANTEAFF. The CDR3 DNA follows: TGCGCCAGCAGGGGACAGGGAGGGGCGAACACTGAAGCTTTCTTT.

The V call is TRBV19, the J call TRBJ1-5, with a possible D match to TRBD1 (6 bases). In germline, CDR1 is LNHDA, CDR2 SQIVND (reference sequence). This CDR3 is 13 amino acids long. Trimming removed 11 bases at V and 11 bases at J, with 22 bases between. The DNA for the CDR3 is TGTGCCTGGAGCTTACTGGGGGCAGAGACCCAGCATTTT. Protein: CAWSLLGAETQHF.

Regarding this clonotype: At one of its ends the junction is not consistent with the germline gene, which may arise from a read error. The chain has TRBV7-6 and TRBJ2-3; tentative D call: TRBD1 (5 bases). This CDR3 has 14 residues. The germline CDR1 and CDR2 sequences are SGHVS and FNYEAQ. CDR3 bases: TGTGCCAGCAGCGCAGGCCAACCAGGGCCGCGGCTACACTTT. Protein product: CASSAGQPGPRLHF. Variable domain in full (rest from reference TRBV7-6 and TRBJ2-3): GAGVSQSPRYKVTKRGQDVALRCDPISGHVSLYWYRQALGQGPEFLTYFNYEAQQDKSGLPNDRFSAERPEGSISTLTIQRTEQRDSAMYRCASSAGQPGPRLHFGPGTRLTVL.

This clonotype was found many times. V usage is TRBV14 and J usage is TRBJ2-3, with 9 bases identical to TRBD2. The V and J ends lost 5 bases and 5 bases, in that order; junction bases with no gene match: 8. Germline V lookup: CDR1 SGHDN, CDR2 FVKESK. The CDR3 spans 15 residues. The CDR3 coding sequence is TGTGCCAGCAGCAGACTAGCGGACGGGAGAGATACGCAGTATTTT. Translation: CASSRLADGRDTQYF.

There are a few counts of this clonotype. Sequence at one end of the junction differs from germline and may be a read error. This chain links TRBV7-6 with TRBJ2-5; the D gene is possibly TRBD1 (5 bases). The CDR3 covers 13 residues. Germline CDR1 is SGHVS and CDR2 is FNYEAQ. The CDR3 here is CASSSDTPGTQYF. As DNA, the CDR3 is TGTGCCAGTAGCTCGGACACCCCAGGGACCCAGTACTTC.

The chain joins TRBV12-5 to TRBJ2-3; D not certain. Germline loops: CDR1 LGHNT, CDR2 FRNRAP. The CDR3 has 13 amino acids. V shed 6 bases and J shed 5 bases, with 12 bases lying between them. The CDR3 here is CASGLPDRDTQYF. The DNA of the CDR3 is TGTGCTAGTGGCCTGCCAGATAGAGATACGCAGTATTTT.

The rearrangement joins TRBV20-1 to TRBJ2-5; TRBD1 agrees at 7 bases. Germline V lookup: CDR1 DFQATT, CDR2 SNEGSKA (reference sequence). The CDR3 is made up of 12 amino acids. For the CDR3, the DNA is TGCAGCGCGATCGCACAGGGGCAGACCCAGTACTTC. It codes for CSAIAQGQTQYF.

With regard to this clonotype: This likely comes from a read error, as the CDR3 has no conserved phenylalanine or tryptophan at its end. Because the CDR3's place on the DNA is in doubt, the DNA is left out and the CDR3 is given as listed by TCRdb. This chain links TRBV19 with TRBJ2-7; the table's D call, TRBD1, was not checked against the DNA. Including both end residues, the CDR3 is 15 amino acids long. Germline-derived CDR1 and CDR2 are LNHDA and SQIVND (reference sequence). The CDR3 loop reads CASSITGRNSQYHGP.

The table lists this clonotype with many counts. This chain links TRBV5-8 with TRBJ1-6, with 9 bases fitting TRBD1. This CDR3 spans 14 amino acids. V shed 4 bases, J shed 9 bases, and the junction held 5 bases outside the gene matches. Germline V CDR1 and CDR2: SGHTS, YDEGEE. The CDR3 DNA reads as TGTGCCAGCAGCCCACCGGACAGGGGTTCACCCCTCCACTTT. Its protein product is CASSPPDRGSPLHF.

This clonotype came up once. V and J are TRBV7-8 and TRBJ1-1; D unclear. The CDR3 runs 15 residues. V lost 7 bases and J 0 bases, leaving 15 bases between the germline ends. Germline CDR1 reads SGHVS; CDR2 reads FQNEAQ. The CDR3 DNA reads TGTGCCAGCACCACCACACATGGGGTGAACACTGAAGCTTTCTTT. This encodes CASTTTHGVNTEAFF.

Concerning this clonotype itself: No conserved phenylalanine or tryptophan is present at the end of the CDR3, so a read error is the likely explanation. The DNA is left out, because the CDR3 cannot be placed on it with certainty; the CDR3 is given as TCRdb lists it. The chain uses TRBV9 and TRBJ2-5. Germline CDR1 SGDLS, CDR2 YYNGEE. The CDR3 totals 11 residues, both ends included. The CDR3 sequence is CASSVHQTQTV.